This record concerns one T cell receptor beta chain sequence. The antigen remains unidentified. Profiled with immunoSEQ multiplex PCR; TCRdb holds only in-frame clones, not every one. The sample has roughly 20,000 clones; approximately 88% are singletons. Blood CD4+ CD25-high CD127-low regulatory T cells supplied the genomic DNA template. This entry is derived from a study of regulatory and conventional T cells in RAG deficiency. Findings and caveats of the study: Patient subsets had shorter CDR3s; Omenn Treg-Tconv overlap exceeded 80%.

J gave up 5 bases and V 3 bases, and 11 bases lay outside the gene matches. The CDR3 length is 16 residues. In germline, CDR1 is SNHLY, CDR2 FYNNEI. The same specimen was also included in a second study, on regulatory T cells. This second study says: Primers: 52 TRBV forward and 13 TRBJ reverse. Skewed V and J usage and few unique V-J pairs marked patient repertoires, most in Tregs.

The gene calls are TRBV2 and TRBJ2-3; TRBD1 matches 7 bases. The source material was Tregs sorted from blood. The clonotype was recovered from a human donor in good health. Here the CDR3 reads CASSERTGKRGDTQYF. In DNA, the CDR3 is TGTGCCAGCAGTGAGCGGACAGGCAAAAGGGGAGATACGCAGTATTTT.